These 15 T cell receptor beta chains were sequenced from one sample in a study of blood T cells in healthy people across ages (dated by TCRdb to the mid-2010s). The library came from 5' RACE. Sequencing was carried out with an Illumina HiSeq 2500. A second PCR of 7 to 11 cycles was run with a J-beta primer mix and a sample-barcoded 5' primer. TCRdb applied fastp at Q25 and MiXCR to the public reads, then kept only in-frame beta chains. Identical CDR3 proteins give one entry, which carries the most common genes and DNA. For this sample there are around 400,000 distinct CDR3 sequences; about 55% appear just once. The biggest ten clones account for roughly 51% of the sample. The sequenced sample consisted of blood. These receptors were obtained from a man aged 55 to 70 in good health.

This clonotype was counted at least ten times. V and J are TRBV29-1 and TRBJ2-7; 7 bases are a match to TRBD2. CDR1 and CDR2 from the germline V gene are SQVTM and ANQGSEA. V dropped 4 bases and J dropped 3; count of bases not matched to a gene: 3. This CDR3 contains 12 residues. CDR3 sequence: CSVAWGGYEQYF. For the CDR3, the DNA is TGCAGCGTTGCGTGGGGGGGCTACGAGCAGTACTTC.

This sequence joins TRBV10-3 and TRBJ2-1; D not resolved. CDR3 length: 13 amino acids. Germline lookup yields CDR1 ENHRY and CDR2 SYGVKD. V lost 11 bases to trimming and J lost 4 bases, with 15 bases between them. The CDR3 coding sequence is TGTGCCTCCTTGCCCGTGGGTTACAATGAGCAGTTCTTC. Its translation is CASLPVGYNEQFF.

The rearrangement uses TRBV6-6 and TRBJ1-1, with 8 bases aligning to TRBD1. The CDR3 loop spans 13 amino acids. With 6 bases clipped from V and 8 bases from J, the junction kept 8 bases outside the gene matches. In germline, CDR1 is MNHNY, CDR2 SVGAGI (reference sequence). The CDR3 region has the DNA TGTGCCAGCAGGCTAGGACAGGGTGTGGAAGCTTTCTTT. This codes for CASRLGQGVEAFF.

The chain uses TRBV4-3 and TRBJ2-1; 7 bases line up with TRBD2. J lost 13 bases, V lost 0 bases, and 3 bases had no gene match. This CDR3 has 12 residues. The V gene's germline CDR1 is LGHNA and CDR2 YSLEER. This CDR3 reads CASSQERGSQFF. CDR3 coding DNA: TGCGCCAGCAGCCAAGAACGCGGGAGCCAGTTCTTC.

CDR3 nucleotides: TGTGCCAGCAGCGTTAGTCTAGCGGGAGGGCGGCAGTACTTC. Its protein is CASSVSLAGGRQYF. J is TRBJ2-7 and V is TRBV9; TRBD2 matches 12 bases. After removal of 2 bases from V and 9 bases from J, the junction contained 6 bases not matched to a gene. The length of the CDR3 is 14 residues. The germline CDR1 and CDR2 sequences are SGDLS and YYNGEE.

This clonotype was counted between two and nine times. The CDR3 bases are TGTGCCAGCAGCCAAACTCAGGGGTCTGGCTACACCTTC. It is translated as CASSQTQGSGYTF. The chain joins TRBV7-2 to TRBJ1-2; a weak D match, TRBD1 (6 bases). With 5 bases removed from V and 7 bases from J, the gap between germline ends came to 14 bases. Germline CDR1 is SGHTA and CDR2 is FQGNSA. This CDR3 has 13 residues.

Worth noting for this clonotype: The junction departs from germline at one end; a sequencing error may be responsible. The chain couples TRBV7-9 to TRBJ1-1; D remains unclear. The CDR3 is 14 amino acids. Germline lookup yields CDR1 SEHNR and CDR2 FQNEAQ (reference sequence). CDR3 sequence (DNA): TGTGCCGGCAGCTTAGGCGGCAGGAACACTGAAGCTTTCTTT. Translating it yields CAGSLGGRNTEAFF. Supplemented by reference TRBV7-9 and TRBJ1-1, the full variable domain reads DTGVSQNPRHKITKRGQNVTFRCDPISEHNRLYWYRQTLGQGPEFLTYFQNEAQLEKSRLLSDRFSAERPKGSFSTLEIQRTEQGDSAMYLCAGSLGGRNTEAFFGQGTRLTVV.

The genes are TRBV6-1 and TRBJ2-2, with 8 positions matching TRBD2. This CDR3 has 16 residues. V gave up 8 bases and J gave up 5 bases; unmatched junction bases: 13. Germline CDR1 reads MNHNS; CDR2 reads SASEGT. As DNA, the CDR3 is TGTGCCAGCTCTTCCTTTCCCGGGAGGGGTACCGGGGAGCTGTTTTTT. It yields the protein CASSSFPGRGTGELFF.

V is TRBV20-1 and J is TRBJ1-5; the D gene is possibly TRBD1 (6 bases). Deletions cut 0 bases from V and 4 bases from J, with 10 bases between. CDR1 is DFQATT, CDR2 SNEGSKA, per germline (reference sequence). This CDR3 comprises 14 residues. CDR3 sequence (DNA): TGCAGTGCTAGAGACCCGCAGGGGAATCAGCCCCAGCATTTT. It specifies CSARDPQGNQPQHF.

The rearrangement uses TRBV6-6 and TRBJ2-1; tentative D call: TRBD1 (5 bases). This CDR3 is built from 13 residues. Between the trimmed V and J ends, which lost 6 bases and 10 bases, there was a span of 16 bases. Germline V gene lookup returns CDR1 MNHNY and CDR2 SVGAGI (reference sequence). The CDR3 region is CASRTTGFREQFF. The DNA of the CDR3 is TGTGCCAGCAGAACCACAGGATTCCGCGAGCAGTTCTTC.

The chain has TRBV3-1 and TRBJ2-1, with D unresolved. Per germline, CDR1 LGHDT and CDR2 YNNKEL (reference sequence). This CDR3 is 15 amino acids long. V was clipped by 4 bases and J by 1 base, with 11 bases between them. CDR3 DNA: TGTGCCAGCAGCCCCCCGCTTCAGTCCTACAATGAGCAGTTCTTC. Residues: CASSPPLQSYNEQFF.

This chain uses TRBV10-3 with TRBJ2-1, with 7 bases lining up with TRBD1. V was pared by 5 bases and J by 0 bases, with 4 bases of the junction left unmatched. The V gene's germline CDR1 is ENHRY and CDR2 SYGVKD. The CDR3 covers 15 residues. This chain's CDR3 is CAISKTGSSYNEQFF. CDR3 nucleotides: TGTGCCATCAGTAAGACAGGGAGCTCCTACAATGAGCAGTTCTTC.

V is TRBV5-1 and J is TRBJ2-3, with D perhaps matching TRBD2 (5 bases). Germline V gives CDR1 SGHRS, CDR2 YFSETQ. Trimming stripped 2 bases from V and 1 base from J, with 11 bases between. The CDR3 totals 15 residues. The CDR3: CASSFDARGTDTQYF. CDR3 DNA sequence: TGCGCCAGCAGCTTCGATGCGCGGGGCACAGATACGCAGTATTTT.

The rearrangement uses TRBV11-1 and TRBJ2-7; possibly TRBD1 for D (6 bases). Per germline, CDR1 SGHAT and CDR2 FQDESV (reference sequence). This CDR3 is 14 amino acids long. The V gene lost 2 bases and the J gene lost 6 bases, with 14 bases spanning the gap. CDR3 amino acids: CASSLWGRGGEQYF. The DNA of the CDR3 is TGTGCCAGCAGCTTATGGGGCAGAGGGGGCGAGCAGTACTTC.

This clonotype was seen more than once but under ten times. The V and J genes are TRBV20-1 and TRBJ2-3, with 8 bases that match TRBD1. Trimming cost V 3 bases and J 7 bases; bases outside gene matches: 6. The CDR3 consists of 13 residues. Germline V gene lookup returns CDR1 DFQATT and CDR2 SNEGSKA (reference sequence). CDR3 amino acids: CSASSSGGHTQYF. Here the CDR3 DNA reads TGCAGTGCTAGCTCCTCAGGGGGCCATACGCAGTATTTT.